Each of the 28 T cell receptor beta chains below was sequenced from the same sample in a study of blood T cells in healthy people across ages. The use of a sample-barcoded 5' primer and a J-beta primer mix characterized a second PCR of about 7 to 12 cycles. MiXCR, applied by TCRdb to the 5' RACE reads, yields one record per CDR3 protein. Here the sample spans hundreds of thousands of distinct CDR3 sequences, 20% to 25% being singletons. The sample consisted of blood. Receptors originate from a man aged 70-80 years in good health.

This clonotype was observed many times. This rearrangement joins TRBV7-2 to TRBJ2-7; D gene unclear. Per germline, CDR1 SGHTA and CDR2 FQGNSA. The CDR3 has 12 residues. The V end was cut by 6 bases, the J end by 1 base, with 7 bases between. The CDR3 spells CASSLRSYEQYF. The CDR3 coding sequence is TGTGCCAGCAGTTTACGGTCCTACGAGCAGTACTTC. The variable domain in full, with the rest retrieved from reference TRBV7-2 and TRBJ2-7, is GAGVSQSPSNKVTEKGKDVELRCDPISGHTALYWYRQSLGQGLEFLIYFQGNSAPDKSGLPSDRFSAERTGGSVSTLTIQRTQQEDSAVYLCASSLRSYEQYFGPGTRLTVT.

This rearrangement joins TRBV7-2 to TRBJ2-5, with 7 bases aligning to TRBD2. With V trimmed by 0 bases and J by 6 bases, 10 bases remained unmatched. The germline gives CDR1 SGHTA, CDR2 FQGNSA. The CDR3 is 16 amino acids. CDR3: CASSLASGLALKTQYF. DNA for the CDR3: TGTGCCAGCAGCTTAGCTAGCGGGCTGGCCCTAAAGACCCAGTACTTC.

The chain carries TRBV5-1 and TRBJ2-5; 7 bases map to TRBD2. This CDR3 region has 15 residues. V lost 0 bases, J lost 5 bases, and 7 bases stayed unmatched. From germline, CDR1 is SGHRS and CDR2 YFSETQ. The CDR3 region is CASSLEGLLPETQYF. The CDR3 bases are TGCGCCAGCAGCTTGGAGGGACTACTGCCGGAGACCCAGTACTTC.

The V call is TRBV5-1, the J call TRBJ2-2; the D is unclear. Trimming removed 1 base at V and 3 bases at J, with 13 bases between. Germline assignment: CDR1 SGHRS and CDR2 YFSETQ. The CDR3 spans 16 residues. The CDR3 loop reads CASSLTQRRDTGELFF. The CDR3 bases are TGCGCCAGCAGCTTGACTCAGCGCCGCGACACCGGGGAGCTGTTTTTT. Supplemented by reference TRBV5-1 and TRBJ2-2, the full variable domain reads KAGVTQTPRYLIKTRGQQVTLSCSPISGHRSVSWYQQTPGQGLQFLFEYFSETQRNKGNFPGRFSGRQFSNSRSEMNVSTLELGDSALYLCASSLTQRRDTGELFFGEGSRLTVL.

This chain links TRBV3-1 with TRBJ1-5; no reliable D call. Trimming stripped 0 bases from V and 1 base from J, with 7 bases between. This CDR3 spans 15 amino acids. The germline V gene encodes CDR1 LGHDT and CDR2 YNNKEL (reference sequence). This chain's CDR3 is CASSQEVGSNQPQHF. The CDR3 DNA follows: TGTGCCAGCAGCCAAGAAGTCGGCAGCAATCAGCCCCAGCATTTT.

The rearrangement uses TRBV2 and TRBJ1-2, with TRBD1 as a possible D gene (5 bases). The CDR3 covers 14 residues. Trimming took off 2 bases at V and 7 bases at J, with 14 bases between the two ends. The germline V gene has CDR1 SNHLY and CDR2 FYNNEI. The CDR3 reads CASSETGTRGGYTF. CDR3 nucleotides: TGTGCCAGCAGTGAAACCGGGACGAGGGGTGGCTACACCTTC.

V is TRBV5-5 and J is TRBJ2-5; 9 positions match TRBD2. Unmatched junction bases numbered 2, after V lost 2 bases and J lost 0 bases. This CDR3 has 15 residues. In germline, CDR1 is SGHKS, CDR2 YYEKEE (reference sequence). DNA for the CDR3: TGTGCCAGCAGCTTTAGCGGGAGTTACCAAGAGACCCAGTACTTC. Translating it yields CASSFSGSYQETQYF.

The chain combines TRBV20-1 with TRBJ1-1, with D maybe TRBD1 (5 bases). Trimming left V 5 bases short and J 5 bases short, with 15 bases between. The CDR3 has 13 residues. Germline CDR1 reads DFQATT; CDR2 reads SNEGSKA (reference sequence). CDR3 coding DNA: TGCAGTGCTCCCCGGGGGGGGTTTACTGAAGCTTTCTTT. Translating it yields CSAPRGGFTEAFF.

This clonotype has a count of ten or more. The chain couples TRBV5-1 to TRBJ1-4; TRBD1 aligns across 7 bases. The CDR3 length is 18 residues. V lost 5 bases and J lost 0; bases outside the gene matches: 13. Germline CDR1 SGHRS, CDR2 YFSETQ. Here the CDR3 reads CASSLRGQLLATNEKLFF. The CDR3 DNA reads TGCGCCAGCAGTTTACGGGGACAGCTTCTTGCAACTAATGAAAAACTGTTTTTT.

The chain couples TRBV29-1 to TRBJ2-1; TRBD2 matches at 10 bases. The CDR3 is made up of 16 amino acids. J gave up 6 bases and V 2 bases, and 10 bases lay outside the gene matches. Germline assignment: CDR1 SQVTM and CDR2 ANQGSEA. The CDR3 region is CSVESGRAFAINEQFF. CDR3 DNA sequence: TGCAGCGTTGAAAGCGGGAGGGCCTTCGCGATCAATGAGCAGTTCTTC.

The CDR3 nucleotides read TGTGCCAGCAGCTTATTTTCATTAAACCGAGTGAATGAGCAGTTCTTC. Encoded protein: CASSLFSLNRVNEQFF. This chain links TRBV7-9 with TRBJ2-1; no clear D gene. Germline V gives CDR1 SEHNR, CDR2 FQNEAQ (reference sequence). V lost 2 bases, J lost 7 bases, and 18 bases lay in between. The CDR3 runs 16 residues. The full variable domain, in which reference TRBV7-9 and TRBJ2-1 provide the parts outside the CDR3, is DTGVSQNPRHKITKRGQNVTFRCDPISEHNRLYWYRQTLGQGPEFLTYFQNEAQLEKSRLLSDRFSAERPKGSFSTLEIQRTEQGDSAMYLCASSLFSLNRVNEQFFGPGTRLTVL.

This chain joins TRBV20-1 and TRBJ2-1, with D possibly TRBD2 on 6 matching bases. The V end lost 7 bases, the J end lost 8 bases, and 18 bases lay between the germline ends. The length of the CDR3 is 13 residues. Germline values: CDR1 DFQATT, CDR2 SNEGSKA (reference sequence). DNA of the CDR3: TGCAGTGTGCAGTTAACTAGCAGCGATGAGCAGTTCTTC. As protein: CSVQLTSSDEQFF.

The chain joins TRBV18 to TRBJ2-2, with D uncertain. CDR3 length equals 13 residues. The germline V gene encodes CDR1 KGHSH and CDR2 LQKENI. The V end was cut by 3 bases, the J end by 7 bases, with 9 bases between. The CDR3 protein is CASSPGMNGELFF. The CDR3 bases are TGTGCCAGCTCACCGGGGATGAACGGGGAGCTGTTTTTT.

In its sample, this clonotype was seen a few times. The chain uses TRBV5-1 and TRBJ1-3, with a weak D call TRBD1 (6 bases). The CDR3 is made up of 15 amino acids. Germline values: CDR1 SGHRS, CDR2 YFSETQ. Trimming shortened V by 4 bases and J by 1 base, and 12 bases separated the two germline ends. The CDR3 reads CASSDAQGSGNTIYF. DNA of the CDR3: TGCGCCAGCAGCGACGCACAGGGATCTGGAAACACCATATATTTT.

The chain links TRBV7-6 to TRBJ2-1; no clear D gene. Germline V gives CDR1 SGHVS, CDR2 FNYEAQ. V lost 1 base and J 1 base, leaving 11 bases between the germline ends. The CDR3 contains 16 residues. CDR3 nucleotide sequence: TGTGCCAGCAGCTTAGGGGTGGAGATTTCCTACAATGAGCAGTTCTTC. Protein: CASSLGVEISYNEQFF.

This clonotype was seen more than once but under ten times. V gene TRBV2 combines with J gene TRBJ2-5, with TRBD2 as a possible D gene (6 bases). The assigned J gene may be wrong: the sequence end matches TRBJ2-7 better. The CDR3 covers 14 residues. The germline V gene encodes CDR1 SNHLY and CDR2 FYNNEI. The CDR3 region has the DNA TGTGCCAGCAGTGAGAGGCTAGCGCGCTACGAGCAGTACTTC. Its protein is CASSERLARYEQYF.

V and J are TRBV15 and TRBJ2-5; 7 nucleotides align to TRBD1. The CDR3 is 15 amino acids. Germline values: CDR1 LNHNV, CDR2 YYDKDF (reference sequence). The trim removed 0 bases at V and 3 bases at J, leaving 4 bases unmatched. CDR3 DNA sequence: TGTGCCACCAGCAGAGATCGGGACAGAGAAGAGACCCAGTACTTC. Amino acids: CATSRDRDREETQYF. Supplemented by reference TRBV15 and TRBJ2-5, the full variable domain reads DAMVIQNPRYQVTQFGKPVTLSCSQTLNHNVMYWYQQKSSQAPKLLFHYYDKDFNNEADTPDNFQSRRPNTSFCFLDIRSPGLGDTAMYLCATSRDRDREETQYFGPGTRLLVL.

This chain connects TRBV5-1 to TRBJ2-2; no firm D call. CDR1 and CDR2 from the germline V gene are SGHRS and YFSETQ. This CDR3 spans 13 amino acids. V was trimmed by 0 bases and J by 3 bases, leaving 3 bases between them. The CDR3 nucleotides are TGCGCCAGCAGCTTGGACCACACCGGGGAGCTGTTTTTT. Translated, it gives CASSLDHTGELFF.

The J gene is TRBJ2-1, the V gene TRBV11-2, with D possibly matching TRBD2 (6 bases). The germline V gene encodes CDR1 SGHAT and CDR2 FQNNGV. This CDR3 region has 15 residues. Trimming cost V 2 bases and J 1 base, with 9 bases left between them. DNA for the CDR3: TGTGCCAGCAGCTTACGGGAGTTATCCTACAATGAGCAGTTCTTC. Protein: CASSLRELSYNEQFF.

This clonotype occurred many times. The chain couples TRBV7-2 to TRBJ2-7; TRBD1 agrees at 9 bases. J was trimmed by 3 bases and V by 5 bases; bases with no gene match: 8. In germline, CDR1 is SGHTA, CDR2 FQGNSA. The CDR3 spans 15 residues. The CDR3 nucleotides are TGTGCCAGCAGCCTAGGAGGGACAGGGATCTACGAGCAGTACTTC. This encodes CASSLGGTGIYEQYF.

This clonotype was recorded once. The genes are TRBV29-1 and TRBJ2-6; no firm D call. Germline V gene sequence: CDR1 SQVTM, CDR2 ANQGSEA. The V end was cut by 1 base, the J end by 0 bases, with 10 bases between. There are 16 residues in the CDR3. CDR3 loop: CSVEGPGNSGANVLTF. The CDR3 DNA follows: TGCAGCGTTGAAGGGCCTGGAAACTCTGGGGCCAACGTCCTGACTTTC.

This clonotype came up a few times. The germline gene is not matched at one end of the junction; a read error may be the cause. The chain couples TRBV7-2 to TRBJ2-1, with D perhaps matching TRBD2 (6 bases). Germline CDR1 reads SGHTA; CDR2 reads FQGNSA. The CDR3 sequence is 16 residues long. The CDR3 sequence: CASSLARGRSYNEQFF. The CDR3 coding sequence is TGTGCCAGCAGCCTAGCGAGGGGCCGGTCCTACAATGAGCAGTTCTTC.

CDR3: CASSQALASSYNEQFF. The CDR3 nucleotides are TGCGCCAGCAGCCAAGCTTTGGCCAGCTCCTACAATGAGCAGTTCTTC. V gene TRBV4-3 combines with J gene TRBJ2-1, with D uncertain. The CDR3 length is 16 residues. With 1 base removed from V and 0 bases from J, the gap between germline ends came to 10 bases. Germline CDR1 and CDR2: LGHNA and YSLEER.

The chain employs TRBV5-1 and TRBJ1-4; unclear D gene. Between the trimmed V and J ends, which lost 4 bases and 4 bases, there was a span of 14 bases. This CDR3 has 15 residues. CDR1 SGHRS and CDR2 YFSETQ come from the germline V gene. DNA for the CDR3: TGCGCCAGCAGCATAATAGGAGCTCATAATGAAAAACTGTTTTTT. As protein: CASSIIGAHNEKLFF.

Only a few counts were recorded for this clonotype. DNA of the CDR3: TGCAGCGCCTCCCGGGGAGGGGACGGATCCTACAATGAGCAGTTCTTC. Translating gives CSASRGGDGSYNEQFF. The rearrangement links TRBV29-1 to TRBJ2-1; 7 nucleotides agree with TRBD2. Germline CDR1 reads SQVTM; CDR2 reads ANQGSEA. V lost 7 bases, J lost 1 base, and 13 bases stayed unmatched. This CDR3 spans 16 amino acids.

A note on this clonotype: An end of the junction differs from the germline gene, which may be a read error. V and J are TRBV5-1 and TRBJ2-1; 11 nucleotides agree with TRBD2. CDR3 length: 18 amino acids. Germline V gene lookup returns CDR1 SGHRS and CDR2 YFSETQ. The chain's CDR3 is CASSLAEGLAVSYNQQFF. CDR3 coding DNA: TGCGCCAGCAGCTTGGCCGAGGGACTAGCGGTCTCCTACAATCAGCAGTTCTTC.

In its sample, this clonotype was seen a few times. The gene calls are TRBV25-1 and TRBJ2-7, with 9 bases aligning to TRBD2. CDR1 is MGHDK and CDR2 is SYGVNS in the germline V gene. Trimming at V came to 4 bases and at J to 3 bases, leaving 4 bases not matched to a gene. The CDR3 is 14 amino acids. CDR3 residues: CASSGLAASYEQYF. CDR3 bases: TGTGCCAGCAGTGGACTAGCGGCAAGCTACGAGCAGTACTTC.

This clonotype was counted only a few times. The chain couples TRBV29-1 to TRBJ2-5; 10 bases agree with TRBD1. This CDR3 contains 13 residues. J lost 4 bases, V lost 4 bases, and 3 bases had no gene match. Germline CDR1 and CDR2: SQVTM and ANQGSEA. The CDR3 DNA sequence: TGCAGCGTTGTTCGGACAGGGGGAGAGACCCAGTACTTC. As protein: CSVVRTGGETQYF.